This T cell receptor (beta chain) was captured in a study of cytomegalovirus exposure and HLA in healthy donors. Method: immunoSEQ multiplex PCR; TCRdb's copy keeps in-frame clones and lacks some. In the table there are 150,000 to 200,000 clones, roughly 86% of which are singletons. The donors were members of the validation cohort, which comprised approximately 120 subjects and was separate from the first cohort of around 700 subjects. Whole-study findings and limits: Cytomegalovirus-associated TCR beta chains were listed, numbering roughly 150.

As to this clone: Its antigen is as yet unknown.

Per germline, CDR1 SNHLY and CDR2 FYNNEI. This CDR3 contains 15 residues. Trimming shortened V by 2 bases and J by 0 bases, and 8 bases separated the two germline ends. This chain connects TRBV2 to TRBJ1-5, with a possible D match to TRBD1 (5 bases). The sequence came from a man under 40 in good health and CMV-seropositive. Sequenced: PBMCs. The CDR3 loop is CASSERGNSNQPQHF. In DNA form, the CDR3 reads TGTGCCAGCAGTGAACGGGGGAATAGCAATCAGCCCCAGCATTTT.